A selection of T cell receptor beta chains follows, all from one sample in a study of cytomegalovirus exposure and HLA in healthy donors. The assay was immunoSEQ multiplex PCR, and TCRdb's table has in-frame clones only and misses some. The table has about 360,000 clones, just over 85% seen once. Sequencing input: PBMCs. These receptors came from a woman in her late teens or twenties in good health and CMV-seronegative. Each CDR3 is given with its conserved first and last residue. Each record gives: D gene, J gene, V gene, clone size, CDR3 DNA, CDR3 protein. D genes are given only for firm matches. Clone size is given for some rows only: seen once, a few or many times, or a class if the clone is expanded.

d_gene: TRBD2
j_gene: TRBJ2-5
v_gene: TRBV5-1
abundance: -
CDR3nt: TGCGCCAGCAGCATCGGACTAGCGGGGCCGGAGACCCAGTACTTC
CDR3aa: CASSIGLAGPETQYF

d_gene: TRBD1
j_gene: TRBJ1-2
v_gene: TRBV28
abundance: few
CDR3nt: TGTGCCAGCAGTTCAGAGGGACAGGGGCCAGGTGGCTACACCTTC
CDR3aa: CASSSEGQGPGGYTF

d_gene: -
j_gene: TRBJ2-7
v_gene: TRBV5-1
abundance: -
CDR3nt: TGCGCCAGTTCTTTTGCAGGCCACGAGCAGTACTTC
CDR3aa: CASSFAGHEQYF

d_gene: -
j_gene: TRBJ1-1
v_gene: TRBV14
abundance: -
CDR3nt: TGTGCCAGCAGCCAAGTACTGCGGGCTACCATGAACACTGAAGCTTTCTTT
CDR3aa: CASSQVLRATMNTEAFF

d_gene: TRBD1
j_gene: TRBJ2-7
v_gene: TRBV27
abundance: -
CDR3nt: TGTGCCAGCAGGGGGTGGGGCGGGACAGGTACCACCTACGAGCAGTACTTC
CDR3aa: CASRGWGGTGTTYEQYF

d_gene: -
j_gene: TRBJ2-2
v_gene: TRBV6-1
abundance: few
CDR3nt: TGTGCCAGCAGGATTCCGGGTCGTAACACCGGGGAGCTGTTTTTT
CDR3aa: CASRIPGRNTGELFF

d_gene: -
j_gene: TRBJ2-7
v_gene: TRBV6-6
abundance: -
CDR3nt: TGTGCCAGCGGCCAAAGGGGAAACAGAGCCTACGAGCAGTACTTC
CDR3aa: CASGQRGNRAYEQYF

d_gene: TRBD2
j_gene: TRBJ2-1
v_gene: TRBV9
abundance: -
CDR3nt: TGTGCCAGCAGCCCCACGACTAGCGGGACCATCAATGAGCAGTTCTTC
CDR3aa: CASSPTTSGTINEQFF

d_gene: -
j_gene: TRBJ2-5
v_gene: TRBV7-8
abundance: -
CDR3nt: TGTGCCAGCAGCTTAGCTCCGACAAAAGAGACCCAGTACTTC
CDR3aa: CASSLAPTKETQYF

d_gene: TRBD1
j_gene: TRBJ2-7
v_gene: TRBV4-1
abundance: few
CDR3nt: TGCGCCAGCAGCCCGGGACAGATCTACGAGCAGTACTTC
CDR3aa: CASSPGQIYEQYF

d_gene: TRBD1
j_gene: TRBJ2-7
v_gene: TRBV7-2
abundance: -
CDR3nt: TGTGCCAGCAGCCGGGACAGAAGTTCGACCTACGAGCAGTACTTC
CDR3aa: CASSRDRSSTYEQYF

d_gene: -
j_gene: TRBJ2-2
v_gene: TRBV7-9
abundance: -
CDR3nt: TGTGCCAGCAGACCGAATAGCGGCACGAACACCGGGGAGCTGTTTTTT
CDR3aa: CASRPNSGTNTGELFF

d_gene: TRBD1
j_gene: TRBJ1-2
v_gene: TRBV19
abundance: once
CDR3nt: TGTGCCAGTAGTTTGGACAGGTCAGGTTATGGCTACACCTTC
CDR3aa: CASSLDRSGYGYTF

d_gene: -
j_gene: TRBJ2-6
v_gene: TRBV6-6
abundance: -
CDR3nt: TGTGCCAGTTCTAGAGATGGAGGGGCCAACGTCCTGACTTTC
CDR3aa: CASSRDGGANVLTF

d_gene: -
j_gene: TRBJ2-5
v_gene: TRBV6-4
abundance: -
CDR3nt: TGTGCCAGCAGTGACAGTGGGCCAGGGAAGGGCCAAGAGACCCAGTACTTC
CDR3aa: CASSDSGPGKGQETQYF

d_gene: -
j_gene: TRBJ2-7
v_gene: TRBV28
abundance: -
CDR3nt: TGTGCCAGCACCTGGGTCTCGATGGACCTACGGGGTGAGCAGTACTTC
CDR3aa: CASTWVSMDLRGEQYF

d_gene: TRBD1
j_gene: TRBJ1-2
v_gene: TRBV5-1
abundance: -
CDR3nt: TGCGCCAGCAGCTTTGGACAGGGGCGCTCTAACTATGGCTACACCTTC
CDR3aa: CASSFGQGRSNYGYTF

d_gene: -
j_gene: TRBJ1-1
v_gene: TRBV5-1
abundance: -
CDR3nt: TGCGCCAGCAGACCAACGACAGGCCGGGGCACTGAAGCTTTCTTT
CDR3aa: CASRPTTGRGTEAFF

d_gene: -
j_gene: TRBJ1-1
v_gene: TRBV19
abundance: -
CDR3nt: TGTGCCAGTAGTTCCCGAAAGGGAGGGAGGCGAACTGAAGCTTTCTTT
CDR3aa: CASSSRKGGRRTEAFF

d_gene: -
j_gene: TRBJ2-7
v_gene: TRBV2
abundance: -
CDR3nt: TGTGCCAGCATTTTACAGGGCTCCTACGAGCAGTACTTC
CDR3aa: CASILQGSYEQYF

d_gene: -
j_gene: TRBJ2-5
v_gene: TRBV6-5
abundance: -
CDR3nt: TGTGCCAGCAGTTACTCGAAGCGGTATCAAGAGACCCAGTACTTC
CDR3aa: CASSYSKRYQETQYF

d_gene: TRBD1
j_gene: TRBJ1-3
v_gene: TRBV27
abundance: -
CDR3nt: TGTGCCAGCCCCATGCGGGACAGGGGTTTTCCAATCTCTGGAAACACCATATATTTT
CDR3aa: CASPMRDRGFPISGNTIYF

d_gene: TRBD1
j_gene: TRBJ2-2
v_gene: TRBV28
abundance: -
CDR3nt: TGTGCCAGCAGTTCAGGGACAGGGGGCAATACCGGGGAGCTGTTTTTT
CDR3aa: CASSSGTGGNTGELFF

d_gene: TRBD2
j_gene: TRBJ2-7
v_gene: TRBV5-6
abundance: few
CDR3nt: TGTGCCAGCAGCTCTAGCGGGGAGCTCGGCTACGAGCAGTACTTC
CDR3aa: CASSSSGELGYEQYF

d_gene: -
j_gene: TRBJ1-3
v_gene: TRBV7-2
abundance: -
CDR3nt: TGTGCCAGCAGCTTAATAGGGGTGAACACCATATATTTT
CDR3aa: CASSLIGVNTIYF

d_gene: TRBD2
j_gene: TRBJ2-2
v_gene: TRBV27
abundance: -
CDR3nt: TGTGCCGTATTAACGGCGGGAGGTGGGGAGCTGTTTTTT
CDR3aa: CAVLTAGGGELFF

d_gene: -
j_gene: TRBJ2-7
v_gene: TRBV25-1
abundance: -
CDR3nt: TGTGCCAGCAGTGAACAGGGACTGCAAGCCGAGCAGTACTTC
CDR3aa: CASSEQGLQAEQYF

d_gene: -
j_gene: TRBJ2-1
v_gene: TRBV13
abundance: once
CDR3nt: TGTGCCAGCAGCCCAACAGGGCACAATGAGCAGTTCTTC
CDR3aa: CASSPTGHNEQFF

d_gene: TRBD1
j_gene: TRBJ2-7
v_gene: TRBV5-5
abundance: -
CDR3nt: TGTGCCAGCAGCCTCGTTGACAGGGACTCCTACGAGCAGTACTTC
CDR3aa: CASSLVDRDSYEQYF

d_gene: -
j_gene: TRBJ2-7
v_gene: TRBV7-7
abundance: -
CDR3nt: TGTGCCAGCAGCCCCTATTTAAGCGTCCTGAAGCTGGACGAGCAGTACTTC
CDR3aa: CASSPYLSVLKLDEQYF

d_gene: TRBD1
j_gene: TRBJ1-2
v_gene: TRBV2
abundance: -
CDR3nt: TGTGCCAGCAGTTTACAGGGGGCAAATGGCTACACCTTC
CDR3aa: CASSLQGANGYTF

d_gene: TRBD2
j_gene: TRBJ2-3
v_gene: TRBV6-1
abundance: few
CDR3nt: TGTGCCAGCAGTGAAATGGATGGCGGGGGGGCGGGAGATACGCAGTATTTT
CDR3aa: CASSEMDGGGAGDTQYF

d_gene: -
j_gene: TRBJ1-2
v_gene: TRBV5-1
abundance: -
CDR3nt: TGCGCCAGCAGCTTGGCCGGGGGGCCGGTTGGCTACACCTTC
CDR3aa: CASSLAGGPVGYTF

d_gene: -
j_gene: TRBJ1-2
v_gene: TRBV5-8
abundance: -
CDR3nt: TGTGCCAGCAGCCGGTATGGCTACACCTTC
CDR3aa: CASSRYGYTF

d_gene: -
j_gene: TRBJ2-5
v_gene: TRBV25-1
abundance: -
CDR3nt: TGTGCCAGCAGTGTCCGAGAGACCCAGTACTTC
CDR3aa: CASSVRETQYF

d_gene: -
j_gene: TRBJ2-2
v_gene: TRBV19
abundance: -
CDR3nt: TGTGCCAGTAGTATCTCCCTAGGAGGGGAGCTGTTTTTT
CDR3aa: CASSISLGGELFF

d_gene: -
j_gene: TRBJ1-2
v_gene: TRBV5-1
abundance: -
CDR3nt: TGCGCCAGCAGCTTCCAGTCCCGTCCGGAGGGCTACACCTTC
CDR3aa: CASSFQSRPEGYTF

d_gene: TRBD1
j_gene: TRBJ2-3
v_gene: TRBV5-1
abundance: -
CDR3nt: TGCGCCAGCAGCTTGGCGACAGGGGGATCGACAGATACGCAGTATTTT
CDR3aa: CASSLATGGSTDTQYF

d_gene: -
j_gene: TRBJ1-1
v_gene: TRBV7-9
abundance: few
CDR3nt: TGCGGGATCCAAATGAACACTGAAGCTTTCTTT
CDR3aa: CGIQMNTEAFF

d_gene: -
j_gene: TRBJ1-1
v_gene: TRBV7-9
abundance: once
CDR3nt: TGTGCCAGTACGTCCCCTATGAACACTGAAGCTTTCTTT
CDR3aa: CASTSPMNTEAFF

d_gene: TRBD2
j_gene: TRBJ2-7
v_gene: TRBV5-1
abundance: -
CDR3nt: TGCGCCAGCAAGCGGGGAGATCCCTACGAGCAGTACTTC
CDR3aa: CASKRGDPYEQYF

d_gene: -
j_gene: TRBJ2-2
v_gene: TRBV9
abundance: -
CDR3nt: TGTGCCAGCTCCATGGGGGGAACCGGGGAGCTGTTTTTT
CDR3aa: CASSMGGTGELFF

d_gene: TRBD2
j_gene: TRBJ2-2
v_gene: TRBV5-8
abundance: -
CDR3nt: TGTGCCAGCAGCTTAAAAGCGGGGGGCCGTAACGGGGAGCTGTTTTTT
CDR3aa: CASSLKAGGRNGELFF

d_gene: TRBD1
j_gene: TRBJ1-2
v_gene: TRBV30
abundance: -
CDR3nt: TGTGCCTGGAGTGTTCAGGGGGCAGATGGCTACACCTTC
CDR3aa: CAWSVQGADGYTF

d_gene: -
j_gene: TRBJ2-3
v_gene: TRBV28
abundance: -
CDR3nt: TGTGCCAGCAGTCCCCGTCGGGTTACGCAGTATTTT
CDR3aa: CASSPRRVTQYF